These 4 T cell receptor beta chains were all obtained from the same sample, sequenced in a study of breast tumors, draining lymph nodes, adjacent tissues. Samples came from axillary lymph nodes draining the breast cancer. TCRdb re-derived calls from the multiplex PCR reads in MiXCR, one entry per CDR3 protein. The sample lists 75,000 to 100,000 distinct CDR3 sequences; 15% to 20% were seen once. The sample was axillary lymph node tissue. The receptors come from a female donor with breast cancer. Some clones in this sample may be carry-over from other donors' samples.

This clonotype was counted at least ten times. The gene calls are TRBV20-1 and TRBJ2-5, with D maybe TRBD1 (6 bases). Germline loops: CDR1 DFQATT, CDR2 SNEGSKA (reference sequence). The CDR3 loop spans 14 amino acids. Trimming left V 3 bases short and J 1 base short, with 12 bases between. The CDR3 protein is CSASWGLGQETQYF. The CDR3 coding sequence is TGCAGTGCTAGTTGGGGGCTTGGCCAAGAGACCCAGTACTTC.

This clonotype was seen many times. V and J are TRBV4-1 and TRBJ2-1; 7 bases match TRBD1. Germline CDR1 reads MGHRA; CDR2 reads YSYEKL. The CDR3 loop spans 14 amino acids. Unmatched junction bases numbered 7, after V lost 5 bases and J lost 6 bases. The CDR3 reads CASSSDRDPNEQFF. The CDR3 nucleotides are TGCGCCAGCAGCTCCGACAGGGATCCCAATGAGCAGTTCTTC.

There are many counts of this clonotype. The V call is TRBV9, the J call TRBJ2-7; 7 nucleotides line up with TRBD2. After removal of 4 bases from V and 1 base from J, the junction contained 5 bases not matched to a gene. The CDR3 consists of 14 residues. Germline V CDR1 and CDR2: SGDLS, YYNGEE. CDR3 sequence: CASSPGLFSYEQYF. Here the CDR3 DNA reads TGTGCCAGCAGCCCGGGACTATTTTCCTACGAGCAGTACTTC.

This clonotype appeared many times. The chain employs TRBV24-1 and TRBJ2-1, with D possibly being TRBD1 (6 bases). V was trimmed by 4 bases and J by 4 bases, leaving 13 bases between them. The CDR3 is 15 amino acids. Germline V gives CDR1 KGHDR, CDR2 SFDVKD. For the CDR3, the DNA is TGTGCCACCAGTGACCTGACAGGAGGTTACAATGAGCAGTTCTTC. Amino acids: CATSDLTGGYNEQFF.